The rows below give T cell receptor beta chains drawn from one sample of a study of T cell responses to AZD1222 COVID-19 vaccine. Clones were sequenced by immunoSEQ multiplex PCR, and TCRdb holds only the in-frame ones, with some missing. Of under 100,000 clones in the sample, approximately 89% are singletons; the top ten hold approximately 5%. Sample: peripheral blood, taken 28 days after the second AZD1222 dose. Source of these receptors: an adult who received the AZD1222 COVID-19 vaccine. Both conserved end residues are trimmed from each CDR3. The D gene is left open where the match is weak.

CDR3aa | v_gene | d_gene | len
ASSYSVSGSYEQY | TRBV6-2/TRBV6-3 | . | 13
ASSLAAATGELF | TRBV7-2 | . | 12
ASSQERGGAETQY | TRBV4-2 | TRBD2 | 13
ASSSRQVYEQY | TRBV12-3/TRBV12-4 | . | 11
ASSVEGGMGSQETQY | TRBV9 | TRBD2 | 15
ATCKLSGGLQDTQY | TRBV6-6 | TRBD2 | 14
ASSLTSGSGVTDTQY | TRBV7-3 | TRBD2 | 15
ASSSTGSAAGNTIY | TRBV5-1 | . | 14
ASTPDGSGANVLT | TRBV6-5 | . | 13
ASIPDGLPSSPLH | TRBV5-1 | . | 13
ASSPSPVRNEQF | TRBV18 | . | 12
ASSYPSGGRTEAF | TRBV6-5 | TRBD1 | 13
ASSLAGTGVQETQY | TRBV6-5 | TRBD1 | 14
ATSRDRAGYYGYT | TRBV15 | . | 13
ASRQDSYGYT | TRBV19 | . | 10
ASSLAQGIEYEQY | TRBV5-1 | . | 13
SARRSDGYT | TRBV20-1 | . | 9
AISESGQGIRKGEQY | TRBV10-3 | TRBD1 | 15